This T cell receptor (beta chain) was recorded in a study of T cells after yellow fever vaccination (dated by TCRdb to between 2019 and 2020). With regard to the full study: The SMART-Seq v4 Ultra Low Input RNA kit was used to prepare libraries from fractions with low cell numbers. Blood samples were taken at several timepoints before and after primary and secondary immunization, and bulk PBMC replicates and cell subsets were isolated. Bulk TCR alpha and beta repertoires were sequenced longitudinally to track T-cell clones before and after primary and booster YFV17D yellow fever vaccination. Two healthy male donors, one aged 18 to 30 and one aged 30 to 40 years, made up the cohort.

With regard to this clonotype: There is no known antigen for this receptor. The input lacks base qualities; no much larger clone sits a single base away.

This specimen's treatment or condition label, per the study, means: live attenuated yellow fever vaccine strain. A standard Ficoll-Paque protocol was used to isolate PBMCs from peripheral blood. Dynabeads CD4 and CD8 positive selection kits were used to isolate CD4 and CD8 T-cell fractions. TriZol was used to extract RNA from bulk PBMCs, from CD4 and CD8 fractions, and from dextramer-positive and dextramer-negative fractions. The CDR3 measures 18 amino acids from cysteine to phenylalanine. Only the CDR3 region is kept as DNA, spanning 54 bases read in frame from base 1. From a lookup of the germline V gene, CDR1 and CDR2 are SGHVS and FQNEAQ. Unmatched junction bases come to 9, with V trimmed by 2 bases and J by 1 base. Study-wide findings and limitations: FACS-sorted repertoires could contain abundant contaminating clonotypes from the bulk population, so computational filtering was required. Most clones expanded after primary vaccination (around 97% of CD4 and 80% to 90% of CD8) were re-detected after the booster, suggesting that broad memory maintenance occurred. Only two donors were included in the study, so the extent to which the findings can be generalized is limited. A small share of clonotypes occurred in both CD4 and CD8 compartments, likely arising from convergent recombination. The secondary T-cell response was found to be weaker but faster than the primary response, with a peak reached on day 5 rather than on day 15.

This sample was sequenced with an Illumina NovaSeq 6000. TCR cDNA was synthesized by 5'RACE template switching, which introduced a universal primer site and unique molecular identifiers. Priming of cDNA synthesis was performed from both the TCR alpha and TCR beta constant segments. Library amplification involved two PCR steps, and the second step added sample barcodes and sequencing adapters. Sequencing of libraries was done on Illumina HiSeq 2500 (2x100 bp) or NovaSeq (2x150 bp). In the paper's pipeline: MIGEC was used to demultiplex reads and collapse the reads into UMI consensus sequences, and MiXCR was used for V(D)J alignment. Using edgeR on replicate PBMC samples, clonotypes were called vaccine-responding if FDR was below 0.01 and the log2 fold change was above 5 up to day 15. Each bulk clonotype received a CD4 or CD8 identity based on whether the sequenced CD4 or CD8 repertoire contained that clonotype at higher abundance. The raw public data were reprocessed by TCRdb itself: fastp quality trimming at Q25, MiXCR clonotype calling, in-frame beta chains only. Rows with a matching CDR3 protein are joined into one entry that keeps the most common DNA and genes. TCRdb, rather than the study authors, made the V and J calls. This sample has 150,000 to 200,000 distinct CDR3 sequences in its table, and 11% of those were observed once. 35% to 40% of the sample comes from the top ten.

This sample comprised CD8+ T cells sorted from PBMCs, obtained 15 days after the yellow fever booster vaccination. In this chain, TRBV7-8 is recombined with TRBJ2-3, with TRBD2 identical over 10 junction bases. This sequence originates from a man younger than 30 who received the YFV17D yellow fever vaccine. The nucleotide sequence reads TGTGCCAGCAGCTTAACAGCGGGGGGGCAAAGGGGCACAGATACGCAGTATTTT. This translates into CASSLTAGGQRGTDTQYF. This CDR3, with the reference TRBV7-8 and TRBJ2-3 proteins standing in past its ends, gives the full variable domain GAGVSQSPRYKVAKRGQDVALRCDPISGHVSLFWYQQALGQGPEFLTYFQNEAQLDKSGLPSDRFFAERPEGSVSTLKIQRTQQEDSAVYLCASSLTAGGQRGTDTQYFGPGTRLTVL.